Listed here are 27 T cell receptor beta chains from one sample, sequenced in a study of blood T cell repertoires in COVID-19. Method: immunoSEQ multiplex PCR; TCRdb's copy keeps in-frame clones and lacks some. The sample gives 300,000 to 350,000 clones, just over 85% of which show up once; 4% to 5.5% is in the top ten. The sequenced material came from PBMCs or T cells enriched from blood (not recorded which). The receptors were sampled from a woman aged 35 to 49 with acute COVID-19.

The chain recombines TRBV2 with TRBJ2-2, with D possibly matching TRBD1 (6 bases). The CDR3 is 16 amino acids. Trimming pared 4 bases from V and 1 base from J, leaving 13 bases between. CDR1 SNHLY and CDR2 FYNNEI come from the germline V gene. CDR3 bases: TGTGCCAGCAGTGCCACCGGGACAAAGAACACCGGGGAGCTGTTTTTT. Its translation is CASSATGTKNTGELFF.

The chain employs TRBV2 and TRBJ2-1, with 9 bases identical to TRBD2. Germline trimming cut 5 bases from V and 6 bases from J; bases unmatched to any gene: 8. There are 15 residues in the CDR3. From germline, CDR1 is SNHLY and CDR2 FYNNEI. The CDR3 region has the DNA TGTGCCAGCAGTCCGAGGCGGGGGGGCCTCAATGAGCAGTTCTTC. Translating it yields CASSPRRGGLNEQFF. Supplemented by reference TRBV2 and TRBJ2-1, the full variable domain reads EPEVTQTPSHQVTQMGQEVILRCVPISNHLYFYWYRQILGQKVEFLVSFYNNEISEKSEIFDDQFSVERPDGSNFTLKIRSTKLEDSAMYFCASSPRRGGLNEQFFGPGTRLTVL.

The CDR3 DNA is TGTGCCAGCAGCAGACAGGGGGCAGAACAGCCCCAGCATTTT. It yields the protein CASSRQGAEQPQHF. The V and J genes are TRBV27 and TRBJ1-5, with 10 bases aligning to TRBD1. V trimming: 6 bases; J trimming: 7 bases; junction bases outside the gene matches: 6. Per the germline V gene, CDR1 is MNHEY and CDR2 is SMNVEV (reference sequence). The CDR3 totals 14 residues.

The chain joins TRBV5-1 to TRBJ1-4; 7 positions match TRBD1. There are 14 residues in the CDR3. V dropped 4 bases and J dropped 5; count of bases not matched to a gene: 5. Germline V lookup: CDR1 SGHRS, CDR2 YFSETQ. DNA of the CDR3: TGCGCCAGCAGCGGTCAGACAGGGAATGAAAAACTGTTTTTT. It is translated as CASSGQTGNEKLFF.

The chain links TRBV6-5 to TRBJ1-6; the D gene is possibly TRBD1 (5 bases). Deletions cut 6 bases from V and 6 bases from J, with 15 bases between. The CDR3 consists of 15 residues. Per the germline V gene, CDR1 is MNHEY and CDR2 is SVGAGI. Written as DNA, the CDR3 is TGTGCCAGCAGACCCGCCCAGGGCTCTAATTCACCCCTCCACTTT. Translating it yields CASRPAQGSNSPLHF.

The CDR3, as DNA: TGTGCCAGCCATAACAGGGGGAATGAAAAACTGTTTTTT. This translates into CASHNRGNEKLFF. V is TRBV28 and J is TRBJ1-4, with 8 bases identical to TRBD1. In germline, CDR1 is MDHEN, CDR2 SYDVKM. CDR3 size: 13 residues. V was pared by 8 bases and J by 5 bases, with 4 bases of the junction left unmatched. The whole variable domain, remainder taken from reference TRBV28 and TRBJ1-4, is DVKVTQSSRYLVKRTGEKVFLECVQDMDHENMFWYRQDPGLGLRLIYFSYDVKMKEKGDIPEGYSVSREKKERFSLILESASTNQTSMYLCASHNRGNEKLFFGSGTQLSVL.

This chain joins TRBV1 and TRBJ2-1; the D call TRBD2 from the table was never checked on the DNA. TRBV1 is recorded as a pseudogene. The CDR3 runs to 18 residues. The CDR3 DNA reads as TGCACCAGCAGCCGCAGGACTAGCGGGACAATCTCCTACAATGAGCAGTTCTTC. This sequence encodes CTSSRRTSGTISYNEQFF.

CDR3 sequence reads: CASSTRGWVRGYTF. The CDR3 DNA is TGTGCCAGCAGCACAAGGGGCTGGGTCCGTGGCTACACCTTC. The chain links TRBV21-1 to TRBJ1-2; TRBD1 is the table's D call, not checked against the DNA. TRBV21-1 is a recognized pseudogene. The CDR3 totals 14 residues.

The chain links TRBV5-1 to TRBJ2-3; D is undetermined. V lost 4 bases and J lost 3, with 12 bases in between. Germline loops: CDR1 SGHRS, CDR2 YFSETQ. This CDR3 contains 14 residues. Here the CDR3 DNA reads TGCGCCAGCAGCAAAACCGGAGCTACAGATACGCAGTATTTT. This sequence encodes CASSKTGATDTQYF.

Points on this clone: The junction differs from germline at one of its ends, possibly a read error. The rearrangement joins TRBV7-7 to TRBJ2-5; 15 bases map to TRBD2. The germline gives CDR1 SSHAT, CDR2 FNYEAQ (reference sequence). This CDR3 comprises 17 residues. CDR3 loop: CASSLGGTSGRKETQYF. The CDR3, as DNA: TGTGCTAGCAGCTTAGGGGGGACTAGCGGGAGGAAAGAGACCCAGTACTTC.

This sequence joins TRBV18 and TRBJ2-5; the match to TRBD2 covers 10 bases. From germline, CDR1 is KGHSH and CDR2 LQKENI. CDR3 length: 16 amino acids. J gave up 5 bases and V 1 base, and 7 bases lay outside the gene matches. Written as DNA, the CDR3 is TGTGCCAGCTCACCACAGAGCGGGGGGGCCGCGGAGACCCAGTACTTC. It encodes CASSPQSGGAAETQYF.

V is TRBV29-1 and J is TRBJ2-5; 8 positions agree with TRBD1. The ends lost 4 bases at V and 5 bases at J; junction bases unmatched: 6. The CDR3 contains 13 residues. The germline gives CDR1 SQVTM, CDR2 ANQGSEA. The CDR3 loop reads CSVGGRGRETQYF. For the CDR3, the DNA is TGCAGCGTTGGAGGCAGGGGGCGTGAGACCCAGTACTTC.

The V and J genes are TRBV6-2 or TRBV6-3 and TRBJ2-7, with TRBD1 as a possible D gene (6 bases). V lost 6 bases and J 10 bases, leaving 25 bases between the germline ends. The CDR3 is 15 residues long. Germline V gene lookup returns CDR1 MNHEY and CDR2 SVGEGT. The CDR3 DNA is TGTGCCAGCAGCTCTACAGGGCTTGCCGTCGTATTTCAGTACTTC. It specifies CASSSTGLAVVFQYF.

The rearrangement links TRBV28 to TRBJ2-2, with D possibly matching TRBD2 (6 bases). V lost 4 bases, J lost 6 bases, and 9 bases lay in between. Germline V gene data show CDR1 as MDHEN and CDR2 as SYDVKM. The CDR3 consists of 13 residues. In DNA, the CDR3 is TGTGCCAGCAGTTCCCTAGCGCCCGGGGAGCTGTTTTTT. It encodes CASSSLAPGELFF.

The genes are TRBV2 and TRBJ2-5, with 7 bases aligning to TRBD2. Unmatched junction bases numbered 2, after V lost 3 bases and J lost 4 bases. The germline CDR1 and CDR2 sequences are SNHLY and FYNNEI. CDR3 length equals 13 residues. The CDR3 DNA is TGTGCCAGCAGTGACAGCGGGGCAGAGACCCAGTACTTC. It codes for CASSDSGAETQYF.

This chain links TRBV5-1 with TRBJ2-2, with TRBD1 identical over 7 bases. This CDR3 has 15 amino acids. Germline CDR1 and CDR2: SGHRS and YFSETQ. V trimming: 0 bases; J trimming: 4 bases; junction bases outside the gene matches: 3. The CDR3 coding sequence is TGCGCCAGCAGCTTGGATAGGACAGGCACCGGGGAGCTGTTTTTT. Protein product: CASSLDRTGTGELFF.

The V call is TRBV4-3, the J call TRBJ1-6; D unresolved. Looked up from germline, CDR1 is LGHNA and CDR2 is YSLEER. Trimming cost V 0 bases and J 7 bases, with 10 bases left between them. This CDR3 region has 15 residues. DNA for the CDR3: TGCGCCAGCAGCCAAGAGGCATACGGGAATTCACCCCTCCACTTT. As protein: CASSQEAYGNSPLHF.

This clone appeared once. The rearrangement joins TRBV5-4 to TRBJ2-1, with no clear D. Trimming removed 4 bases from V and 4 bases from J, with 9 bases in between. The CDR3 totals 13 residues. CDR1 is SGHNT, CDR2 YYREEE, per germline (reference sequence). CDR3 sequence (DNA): TGTGCCAGCAGCCCGCACAGATACAATGAGCAGTTCTTC. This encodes CASSPHRYNEQFF.

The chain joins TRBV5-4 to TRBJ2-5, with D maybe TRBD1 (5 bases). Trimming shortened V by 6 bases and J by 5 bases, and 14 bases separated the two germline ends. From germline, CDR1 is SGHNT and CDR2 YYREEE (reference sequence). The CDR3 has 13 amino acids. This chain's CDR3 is CASIDGAEETQYF. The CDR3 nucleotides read TGTGCCAGCATAGATGGGGCTGAGGAGACCCAGTACTTC.

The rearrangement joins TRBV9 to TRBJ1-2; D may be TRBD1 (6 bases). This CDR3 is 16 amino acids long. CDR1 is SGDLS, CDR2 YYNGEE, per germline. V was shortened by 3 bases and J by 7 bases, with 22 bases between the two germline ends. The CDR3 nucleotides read TGTGCCAGCAGCGCCGGGTACAACAGGGATTTACGTGGCTACACCTTC. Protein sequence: CASSAGYNRDLRGYTF. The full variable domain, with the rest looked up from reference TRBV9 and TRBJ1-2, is DSGVTQTPKHLITATGQRVTLRCSPRSGDLSVYWYQQSLDQGLQFLIQYYNGEERAKGNILERFSAQQFPDLHSELNLSSLELGDSALYFCASSAGYNRDLRGYTFGSGTRLTVV.

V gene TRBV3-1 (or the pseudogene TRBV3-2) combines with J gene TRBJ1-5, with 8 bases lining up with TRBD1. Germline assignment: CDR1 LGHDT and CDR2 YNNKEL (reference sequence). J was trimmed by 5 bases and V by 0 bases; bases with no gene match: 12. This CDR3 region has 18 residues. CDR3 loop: CASSQDGEDRGLYQPQHF. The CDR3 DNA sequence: TGTGCCAGCAGCCAAGATGGGGAAGACAGGGGACTATATCAGCCCCAGCATTTT.

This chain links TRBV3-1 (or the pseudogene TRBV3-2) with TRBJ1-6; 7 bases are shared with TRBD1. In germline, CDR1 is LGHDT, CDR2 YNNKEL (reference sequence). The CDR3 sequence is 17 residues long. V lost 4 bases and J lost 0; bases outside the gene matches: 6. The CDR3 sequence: CASSRRGQSSYNSPLHF. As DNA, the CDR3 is TGTGCCAGCAGCCGGAGGGGACAGAGCTCCTATAATTCACCCCTCCACTTT.

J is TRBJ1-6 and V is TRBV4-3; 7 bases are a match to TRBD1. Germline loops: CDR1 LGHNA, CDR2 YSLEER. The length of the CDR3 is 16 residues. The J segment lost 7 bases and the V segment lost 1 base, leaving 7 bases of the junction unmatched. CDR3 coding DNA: TGCGCCAGCAGCCAAGCGCTCGGACAGGAGAATTCACCCCTCCACTTT. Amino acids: CASSQALGQENSPLHF.

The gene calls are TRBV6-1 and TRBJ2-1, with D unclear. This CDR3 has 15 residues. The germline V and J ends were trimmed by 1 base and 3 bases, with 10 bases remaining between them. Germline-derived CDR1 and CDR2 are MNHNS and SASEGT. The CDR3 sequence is CASSEVVRLYNEQFF. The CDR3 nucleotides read TGTGCCAGCAGTGAAGTGGTACGACTCTACAATGAGCAGTTCTTC.

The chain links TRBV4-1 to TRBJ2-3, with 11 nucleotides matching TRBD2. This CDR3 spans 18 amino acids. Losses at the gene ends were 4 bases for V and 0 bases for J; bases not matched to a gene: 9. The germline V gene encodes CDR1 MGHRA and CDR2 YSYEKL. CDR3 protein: CASSRTHLAGGSTDTQYF. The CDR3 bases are TGCGCCAGCAGCCGGACCCACCTAGCGGGAGGAAGCACAGATACGCAGTATTTT.

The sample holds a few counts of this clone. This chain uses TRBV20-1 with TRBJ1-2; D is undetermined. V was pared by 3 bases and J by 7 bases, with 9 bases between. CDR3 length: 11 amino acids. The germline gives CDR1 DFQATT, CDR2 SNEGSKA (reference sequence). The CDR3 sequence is CSASGLGGYTF. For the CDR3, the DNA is TGCAGTGCTAGTGGGCTAGGTGGCTACACCTTC.

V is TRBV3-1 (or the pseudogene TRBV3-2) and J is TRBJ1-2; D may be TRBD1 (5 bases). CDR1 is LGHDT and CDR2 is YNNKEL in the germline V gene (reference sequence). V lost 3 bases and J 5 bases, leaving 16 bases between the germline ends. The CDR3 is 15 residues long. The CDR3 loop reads CASSHGRQSIYGYTF. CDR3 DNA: TGTGCCAGCAGCCATGGTCGACAGAGTATATATGGCTACACCTTC.